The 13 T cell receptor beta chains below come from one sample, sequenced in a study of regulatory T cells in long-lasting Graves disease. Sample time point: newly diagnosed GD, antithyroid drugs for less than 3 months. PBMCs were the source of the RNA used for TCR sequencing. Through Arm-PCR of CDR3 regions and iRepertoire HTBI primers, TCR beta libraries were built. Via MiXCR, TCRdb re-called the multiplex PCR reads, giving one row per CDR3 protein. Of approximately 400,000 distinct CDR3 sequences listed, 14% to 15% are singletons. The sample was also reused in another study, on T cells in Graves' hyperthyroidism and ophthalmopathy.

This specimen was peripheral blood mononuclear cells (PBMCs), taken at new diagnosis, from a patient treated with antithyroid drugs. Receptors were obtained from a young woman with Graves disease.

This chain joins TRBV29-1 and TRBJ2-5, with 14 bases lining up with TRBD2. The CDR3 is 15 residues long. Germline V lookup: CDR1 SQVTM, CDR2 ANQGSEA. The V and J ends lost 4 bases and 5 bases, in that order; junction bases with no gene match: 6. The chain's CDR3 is CSVAGLAGVGETQYF. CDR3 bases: TGCAGCGTTGCGGGACTAGCGGGAGTGGGGGAGACCCAGTACTTC.

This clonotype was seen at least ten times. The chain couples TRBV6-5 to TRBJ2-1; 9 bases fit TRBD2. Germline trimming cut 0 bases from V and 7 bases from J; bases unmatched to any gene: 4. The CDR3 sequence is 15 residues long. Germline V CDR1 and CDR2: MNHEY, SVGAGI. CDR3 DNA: TGTGCCAGCAGTTACTCGGCGGGAGGGTTGAATGAGCAGTTCTTC. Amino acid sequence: CASSYSAGGLNEQFF.

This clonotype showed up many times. The CDR3 DNA reads as TGTGCCAGCAGGGTAGCGGGAGGGCCTAGGGAGCAGTACTTC. This gives the protein CASRVAGGPREQYF. The chain uses TRBV6-1 and TRBJ2-7; 11 bases line up with TRBD2. The CDR3 runs 14 residues. CDR1 and CDR2 (germline): MNHNS, SASEGT. Trimming took 6 bases from V and 7 from J; bases not matched to a gene: 8.

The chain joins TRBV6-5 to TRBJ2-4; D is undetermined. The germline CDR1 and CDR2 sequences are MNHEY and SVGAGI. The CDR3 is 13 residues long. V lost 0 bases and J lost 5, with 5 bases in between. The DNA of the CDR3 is TGTGCCAGCAGTTACTCGACTCAAAACATTCAGTACTTC. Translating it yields CASSYSTQNIQYF.

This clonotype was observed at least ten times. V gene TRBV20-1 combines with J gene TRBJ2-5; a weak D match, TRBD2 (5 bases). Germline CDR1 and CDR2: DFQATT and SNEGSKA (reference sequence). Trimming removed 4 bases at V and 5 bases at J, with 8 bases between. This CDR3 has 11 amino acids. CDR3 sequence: CSATPGETQYF. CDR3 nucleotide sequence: TGCAGTGCTACCCCGGGGGAGACCCAGTACTTC.

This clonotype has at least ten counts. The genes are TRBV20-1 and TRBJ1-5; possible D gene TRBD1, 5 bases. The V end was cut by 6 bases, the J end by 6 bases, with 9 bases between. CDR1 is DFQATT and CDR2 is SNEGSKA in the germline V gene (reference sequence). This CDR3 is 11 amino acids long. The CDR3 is CSARDGQPQHF. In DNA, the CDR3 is TGCAGTGCCCGGGACGGTCAGCCCCAGCATTTT.

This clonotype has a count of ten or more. The CDR3: CSAMTSGTTDTQYF. The CDR3 DNA reads TGCAGTGCTATGACTAGCGGGACTACAGATACGCAGTATTTT. V and J are TRBV20-1 and TRBJ2-3, with 11 bases that match TRBD2. Germline values: CDR1 DFQATT, CDR2 SNEGSKA (reference sequence). Trimming at V came to 4 bases and at J to 3 bases, leaving 3 bases not matched to a gene. The CDR3 loop spans 14 amino acids.

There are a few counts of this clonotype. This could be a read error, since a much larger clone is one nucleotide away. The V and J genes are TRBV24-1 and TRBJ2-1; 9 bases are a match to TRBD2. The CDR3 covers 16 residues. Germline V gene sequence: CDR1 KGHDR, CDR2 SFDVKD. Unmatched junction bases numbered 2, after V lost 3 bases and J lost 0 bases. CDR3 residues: CATSDLLAGSYNEQFF. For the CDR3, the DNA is TGTGCCACCAGTGATCTACTAGCGGGCTCCTACAATGAGCAGTTCTTC.

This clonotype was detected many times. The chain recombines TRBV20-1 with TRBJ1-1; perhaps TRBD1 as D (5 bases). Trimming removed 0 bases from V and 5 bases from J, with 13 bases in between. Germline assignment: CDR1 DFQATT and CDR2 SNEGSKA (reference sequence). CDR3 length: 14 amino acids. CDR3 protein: CSARDGHRRTEAFF. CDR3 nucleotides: TGCAGTGCTAGAGATGGACACAGAAGAACTGAAGCTTTCTTT.

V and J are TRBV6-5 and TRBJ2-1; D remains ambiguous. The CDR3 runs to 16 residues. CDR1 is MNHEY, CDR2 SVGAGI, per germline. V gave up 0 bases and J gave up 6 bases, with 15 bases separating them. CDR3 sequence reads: CASSYSSRSMGNEQFF. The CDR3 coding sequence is TGTGCCAGCAGTTACTCGAGCAGGTCGATGGGCAATGAGCAGTTCTTC.

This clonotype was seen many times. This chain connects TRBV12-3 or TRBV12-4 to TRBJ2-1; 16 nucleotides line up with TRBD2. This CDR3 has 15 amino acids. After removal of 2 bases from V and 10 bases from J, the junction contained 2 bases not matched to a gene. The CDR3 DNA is TGTGCCAGCAGTTTATCGGGACTAGCGGGAGGGGAGCAGTTCTTC. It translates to CASSLSGLAGGEQFF.

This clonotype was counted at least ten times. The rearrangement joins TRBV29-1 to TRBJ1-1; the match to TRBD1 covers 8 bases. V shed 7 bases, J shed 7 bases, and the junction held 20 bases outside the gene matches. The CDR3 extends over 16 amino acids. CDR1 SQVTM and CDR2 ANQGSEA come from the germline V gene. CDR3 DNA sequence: TGCAGCGCTAGCCACCAGGGGGCCCTTACAGACAGTGAAGCTTTCTTT. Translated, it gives CSASHQGALTDSEAFF. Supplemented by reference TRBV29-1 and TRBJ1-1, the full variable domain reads SAVISQKPSRDICQRGTSLTIQCQVDSQVTMMFWYRQQPGQSLTLIATANQGSEATYESGFVIDKFPISRPNLTFSTLTVSNMSPEDSSIYLCSASHQGALTDSEAFFGQGTRLTVV.

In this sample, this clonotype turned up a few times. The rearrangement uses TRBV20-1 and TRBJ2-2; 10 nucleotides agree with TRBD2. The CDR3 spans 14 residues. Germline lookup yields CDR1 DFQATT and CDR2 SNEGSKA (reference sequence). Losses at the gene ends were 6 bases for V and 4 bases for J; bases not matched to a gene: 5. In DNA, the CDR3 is TGCAGTGCGAAGACTAGCGGGCGCACCGGGGAGCTGTTTTTT. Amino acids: CSAKTSGRTGELFF.